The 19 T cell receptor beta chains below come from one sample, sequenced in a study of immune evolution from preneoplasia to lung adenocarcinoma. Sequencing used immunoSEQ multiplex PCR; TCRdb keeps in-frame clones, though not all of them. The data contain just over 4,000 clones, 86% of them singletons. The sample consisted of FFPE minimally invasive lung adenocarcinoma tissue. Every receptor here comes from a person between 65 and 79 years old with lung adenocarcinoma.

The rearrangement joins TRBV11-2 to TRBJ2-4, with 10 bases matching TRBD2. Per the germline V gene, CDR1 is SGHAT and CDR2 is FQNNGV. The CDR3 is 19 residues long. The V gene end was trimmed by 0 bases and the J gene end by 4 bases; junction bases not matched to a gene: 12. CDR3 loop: CASSLEGTGAGGRKNIQYF. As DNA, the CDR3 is TGTGCCAGCAGCTTAGAAGGGACAGGAGCGGGGGGGCGGAAAAACATTCAGTACTTC.

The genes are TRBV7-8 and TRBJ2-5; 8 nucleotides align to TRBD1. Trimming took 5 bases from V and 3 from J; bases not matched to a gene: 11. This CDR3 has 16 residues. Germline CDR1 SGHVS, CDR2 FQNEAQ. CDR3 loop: CASSNTDRGAKETQYF. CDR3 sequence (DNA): TGTGCCAGCAGCAACACAGACAGGGGAGCTAAAGAGACCCAGTACTTC.

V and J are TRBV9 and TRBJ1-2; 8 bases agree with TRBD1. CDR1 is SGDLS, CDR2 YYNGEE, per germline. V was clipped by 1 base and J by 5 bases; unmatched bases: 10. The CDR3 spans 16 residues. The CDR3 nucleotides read TGTGCCAGCAGCGTATACCTATGGACAGGGAAGTATGGCTACACCTTC. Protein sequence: CASSVYLWTGKYGYTF.

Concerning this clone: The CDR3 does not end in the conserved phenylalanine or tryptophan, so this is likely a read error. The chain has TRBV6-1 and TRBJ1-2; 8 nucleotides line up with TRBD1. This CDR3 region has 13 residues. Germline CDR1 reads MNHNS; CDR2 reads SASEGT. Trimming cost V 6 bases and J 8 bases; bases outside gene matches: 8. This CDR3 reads CASRTGQGTGYTL. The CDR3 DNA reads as TGTGCCAGCAGAACCGGACAGGGTACGGGCTACACCCTC.

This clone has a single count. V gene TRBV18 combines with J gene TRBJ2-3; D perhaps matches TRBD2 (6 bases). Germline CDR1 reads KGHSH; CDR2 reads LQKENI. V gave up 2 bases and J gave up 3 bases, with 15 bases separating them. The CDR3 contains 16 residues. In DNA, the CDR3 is TGTGCCAGCTCACCAGGTTCAGTCGGGAGAACAGATACGCAGTATTTT. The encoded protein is CASSPGSVGRTDTQYF. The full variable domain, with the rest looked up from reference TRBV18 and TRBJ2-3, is NAGVMQNPRHLVRRRGQEARLRCSPMKGHSHVYWYRQLPEEGLKFMVYLQKENIIDESGMPKERFSAEFPKEGPSILRIQQVVRGDSAAYFCASSPGSVGRTDTQYFGPGTRLTVL.

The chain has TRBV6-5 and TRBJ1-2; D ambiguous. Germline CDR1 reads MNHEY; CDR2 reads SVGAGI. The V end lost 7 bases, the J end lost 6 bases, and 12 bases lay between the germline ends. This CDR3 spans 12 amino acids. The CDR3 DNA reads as TGTGCCAGCACCTCGAGACGGAATGGCTACACCTTC. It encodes CASTSRRNGYTF.

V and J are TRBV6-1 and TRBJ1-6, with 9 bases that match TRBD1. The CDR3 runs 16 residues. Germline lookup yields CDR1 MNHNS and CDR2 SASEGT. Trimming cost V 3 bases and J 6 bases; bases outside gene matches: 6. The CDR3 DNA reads TGTGCCAGCAGTGATACACCGGGACAGGGTAATTCACCCCTCCACTTT. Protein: CASSDTPGQGNSPLHF.

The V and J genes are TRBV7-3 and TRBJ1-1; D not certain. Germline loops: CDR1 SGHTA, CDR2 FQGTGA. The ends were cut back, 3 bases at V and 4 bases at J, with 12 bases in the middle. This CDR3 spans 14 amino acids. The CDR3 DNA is TGTGCCAGCAGCTTTACCGGAATGGGCACTGAAGCTTTCTTT. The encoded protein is CASSFTGMGTEAFF.

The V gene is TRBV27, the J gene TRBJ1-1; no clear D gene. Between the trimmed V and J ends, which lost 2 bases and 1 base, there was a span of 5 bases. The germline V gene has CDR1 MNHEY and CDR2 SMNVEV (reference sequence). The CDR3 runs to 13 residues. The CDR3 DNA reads TGTGCCAGCAGTTTAACCGCGAACACTGAAGCTTTCTTT. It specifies CASSLTANTEAFF.

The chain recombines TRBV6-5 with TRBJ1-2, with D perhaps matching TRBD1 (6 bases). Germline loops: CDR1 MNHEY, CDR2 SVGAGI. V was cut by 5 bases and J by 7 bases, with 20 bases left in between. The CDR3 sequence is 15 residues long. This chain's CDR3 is CASSGTGGTVGGYTF. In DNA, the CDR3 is TGTGCCAGCAGTGGAACGGGGGGCACGGTGGGTGGCTACACCTTC.

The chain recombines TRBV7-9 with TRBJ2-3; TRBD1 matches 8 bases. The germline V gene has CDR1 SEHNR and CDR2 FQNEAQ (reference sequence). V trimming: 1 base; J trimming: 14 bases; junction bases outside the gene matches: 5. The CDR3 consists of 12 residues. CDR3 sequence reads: CASSLDDRGWYF. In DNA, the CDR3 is TGTGCCAGCAGCTTAGATGACAGGGGCTGGTATTTT.

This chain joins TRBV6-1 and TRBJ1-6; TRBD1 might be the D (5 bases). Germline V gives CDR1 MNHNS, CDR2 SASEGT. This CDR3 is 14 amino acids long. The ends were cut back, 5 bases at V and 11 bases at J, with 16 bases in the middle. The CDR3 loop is CASSLGTLGTPLHF. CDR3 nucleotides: TGTGCCAGCAGTCTCGGGACTCTCGGGACACCCCTCCACTTT.

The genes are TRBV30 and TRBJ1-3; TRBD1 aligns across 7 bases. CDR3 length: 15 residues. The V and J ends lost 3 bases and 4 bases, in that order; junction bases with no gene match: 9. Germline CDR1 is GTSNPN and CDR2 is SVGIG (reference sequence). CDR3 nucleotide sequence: TGTGCCTGGAGCAGGGGGGGAATTACCGGAAACACCATATATTTT. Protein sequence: CAWSRGGITGNTIYF.

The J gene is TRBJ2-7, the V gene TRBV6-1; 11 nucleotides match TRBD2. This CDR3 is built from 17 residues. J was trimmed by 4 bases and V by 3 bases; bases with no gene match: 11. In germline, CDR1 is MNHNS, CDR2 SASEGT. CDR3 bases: TGTGCCAGCAGTGACCTTCTGGGGGCTAGCGGGAGGTACGAGCAGTACTTC. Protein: CASSDLLGASGRYEQYF.

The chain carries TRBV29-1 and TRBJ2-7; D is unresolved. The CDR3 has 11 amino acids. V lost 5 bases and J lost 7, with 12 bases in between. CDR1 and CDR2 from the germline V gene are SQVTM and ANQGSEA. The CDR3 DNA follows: TGCAGCGTTTTCCAGGTGGGGGAGCAGTACTTC. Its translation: CSVFQVGEQYF.

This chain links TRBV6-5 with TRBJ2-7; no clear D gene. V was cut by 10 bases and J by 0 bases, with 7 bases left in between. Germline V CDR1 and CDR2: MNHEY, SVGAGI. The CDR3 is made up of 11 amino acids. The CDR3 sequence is CATANSYEQYF. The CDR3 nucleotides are TGTGCCACCGCAAACTCCTACGAGCAGTACTTC.

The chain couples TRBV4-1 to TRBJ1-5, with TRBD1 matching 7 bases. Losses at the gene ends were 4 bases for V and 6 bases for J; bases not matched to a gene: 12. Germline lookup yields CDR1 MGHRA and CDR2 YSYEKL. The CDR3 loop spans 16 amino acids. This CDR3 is CASSPNGGGFGQPQHF. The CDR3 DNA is TGCGCCAGCAGCCCTAATGGAGGGGGCTTCGGTCAGCCCCAGCATTTT.

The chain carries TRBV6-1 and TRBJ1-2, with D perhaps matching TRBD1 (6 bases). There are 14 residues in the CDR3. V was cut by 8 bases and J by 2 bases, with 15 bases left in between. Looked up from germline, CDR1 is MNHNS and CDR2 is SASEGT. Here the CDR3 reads CASADGTPNYGYTF. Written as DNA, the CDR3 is TGTGCCAGCGCCGACGGGACACCGAACTATGGCTACACCTTC.

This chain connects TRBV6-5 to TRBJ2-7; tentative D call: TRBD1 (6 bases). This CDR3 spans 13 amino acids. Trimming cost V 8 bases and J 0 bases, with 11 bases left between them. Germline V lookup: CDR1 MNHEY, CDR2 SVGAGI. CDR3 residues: CASYTGNSYEQYF. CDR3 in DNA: TGTGCCAGCTATACAGGGAACTCCTACGAGCAGTACTTC.